Listed below are T cell receptor beta chains from one sample, sequenced in a study of blood T cell repertoires in COVID-19. The assay was immunoSEQ multiplex PCR, and TCRdb's table has in-frame clones only and misses some. The data hold 150,000 to 200,000 clones, with 84% observed a single time. The sequencing sample was made of peripheral blood. The origin of the receptors is a man aged 25 to 45 with active or convalescent COVID-19. CDR3s include the opening cysteine and the closing phenylalanine or tryptophan. The D gene is left open where the match is weak. Some rows have no size entry. The others give once, few or many, or a class for an expanded clone.

v_call	j_call	d_call	clone_size	cdr3_aa	cdr3_nt
TRBV25-1	TRBJ1-2	-	-	CASSGRGGYTF	TGTGCCAGCAGCGGGAGGGGTGGCTACACCTTC
TRBV27	TRBJ1-2	-	-	CASSLEGTDLYGYTF	TGTGCCAGCAGTTTAGAGGGAACCGATCTCTATGGCTACACCTTC
TRBV28	TRBJ2-5	TRBD2	once	CASSGGLAGNLETQYF	TGTGCCAGCAGTGGGGGACTAGCGGGAAATTTAGAGACCCAGTACTTC
TRBV5-4	TRBJ2-3	TRBD2	-	CASSLAGGGPDTQYF	TGTGCCAGCAGCTTGGCCGGCGGGGGGCCAGATACGCAGTATTTT
TRBV27	TRBJ1-3	TRBD1	-	CASSFFDRDAGNTIYF	TGTGCCAGCAGTTTTTTCGACAGGGACGCTGGAAACACCATATATTTT
TRBV12-5	TRBJ2-7	-	-	CASGLAGSYEQYF	TGTGCTAGTGGTTTGGCAGGATCCTACGAGCAGTACTTC
TRBV7-9	TRBJ1-4	TRBD1	-	CASSYGQGLGEKLFF	TGTGCCAGCAGCTACGGACAGGGACTGGGGGAAAAACTGTTTTTT
TRBV6-2/TRBV6-3	TRBJ2-1	-	-	CASTPWSKGYTVEQFF	TGTGCCAGCACCCCCTGGTCGAAGGGGTATACGGTTGAGCAGTTCTTC
TRBV5-5	TRBJ2-4	TRBD2	-	CASSFLGTSGSGIQYF	TGTGCCAGCAGCTTCCTCGGGACTAGCGGGAGTGGCATTCAGTACTTC
TRBV7-8	TRBJ1-5	-	-	CASSLEKRLFSNQPQHF	TGTGCCAGCAGCTTAGAGAAAAGACTGTTTAGCAATCAGCCCCAGCATTTT
TRBV10-3	TRBJ2-5	-	-	CAISEGAGFQETQYF	TGTGCCATCAGTGAAGGGGCGGGATTCCAAGAGACCCAGTACTTC
TRBV30	TRBJ2-1	TRBD1	-	CAWGRDSNNEQFF	TGTGCCTGGGGAAGGGACAGCAACAATGAGCAGTTCTTC
TRBV28	TRBJ1-2	-	-	CASSFGPKYGYTF	TGTGCCAGCAGTTTTGGCCCCAAGTACGGCTACACCTTC
TRBV2	TRBJ1-2	-	-	CASRAGGGYTF	TGTGCCAGCAGAGCAGGAGGGGGCTACACCTTC
TRBV7-9	TRBJ2-2	TRBD2	-	CASRRTSGTNTGELFF	TGTGCCAGCAGGCGGACTAGCGGGACGAACACCGGGGAGCTGTTTTTT
TRBV5-4	TRBJ2-3	TRBD2	-	CASSSAGLFNLGEYTQYF	TGTGCCAGCAGCTCGGCGGGACTATTCAATCTGGGGGAATATACGCAGTATTTT
TRBV27	TRBJ2-5	-	-	CASSFSPWAKQETQYF	TGTGCCAGCAGTTTCTCGCCTTGGGCGAAACAAGAGACCCAGTACTTC
TRBV13	TRBJ1-6	TRBD1	-	CASSLAPTGYNSPLHF	TGTGCCAGCAGCTTAGCCCCGACAGGGTATAATTCACCCCTCCACTTT
TRBV10-3	TRBJ2-1	TRBD2	once	CAIKASGRYNEQFF	TGTGCCATCAAGGCTAGCGGGAGATATAATGAGCAGTTCTTC
TRBV5-1	TRBJ2-2	-	-	CASSPPTGNTGELFF	TGCGCCAGCAGCCCCCCCACAGGGAACACCGGGGAGCTGTTTTTT
TRBV27	TRBJ2-1	TRBD2	-	CASSLLGVSGSSNEQFF	TGTGCCAGCAGTTTATTGGGTGTGAGCGGGAGCTCGAATGAGCAGTTCTTC
TRBV19	TRBJ2-2	-	-	CASSSTPNTGELFF	TGTGCCAGTAGTTCTACTCCGAACACCGGGGAGCTGTTTTTT
TRBV24-1	TRBJ2-5	-	-	CATSDGGRETQYF	TGTGCCACCAGTGACGGAGGGAGAGAGACCCAGTACTTC
TRBV9	TRBJ2-5	-	-	CASSVGQAYQETQYF	TGTGCCAGCAGCGTAGGGCAGGCATACCAAGAGACCCAGTACTTC
TRBV7-9	TRBJ1-2	TRBD1	-	CASSSGQGAYGYTF	TGTGCCAGCAGCTCAGGGCAGGGGGCATATGGCTACACCTTC
TRBV11-2	TRBJ2-5	TRBD2	-	CASSRGTSGGAQETQYF	TGTGCCAGCAGCCGGGGGACTAGCGGGGGAGCCCAAGAGACCCAGTACTTC
TRBV30	TRBJ1-3	TRBD1	once	CAWSRGQGAGNTIYF	TGTGCCTGGAGCCGGGGACAGGGTGCTGGAAACACCATATATTTT
TRBV6-1	TRBJ1-2	TRBD1	-	CASSEYRTGFGYTF	TGTGCCAGCAGTGAATACCGGACAGGGTTCGGCTACACCTTC
TRBV2	TRBJ1-5	TRBD1	-	CASSEDRGVNQPQHF	TGTGCCAGCAGTGAAGACAGGGGGGTCAATCAGCCCCAGCATTTT
TRBV27	TRBJ1-1	TRBD1	once	CASSPGQGATEAFF	TGTGCCAGCAGTCCTGGACAGGGCGCAACTGAAGCTTTCTTT
TRBV9	TRBJ2-1	-	-	CASSVDLVSGEQFF	TGTGCCAGCAGCGTAGATTTGGTCTCAGGTGAGCAGTTCTTC
TRBV5-1	TRBJ1-2	TRBD1	-	CASSPPGQGNYGYTF	TGCGCCAGCAGCCCCCCGGGACAGGGTAACTATGGCTACACCTTC
TRBV18	TRBJ2-1	TRBD2	-	CASSPPASGRTDYNEQFF	TGTGCCAGCTCACCACCCGCTAGCGGGAGAACTGATTACAATGAGCAGTTCTTC
TRBV6-2/TRBV6-3	TRBJ2-3	-	-	CASSVSRTSTDTQYF	TGTGCCAGCAGTGTCTCGCGGACTAGCACAGATACGCAGTATTTT
TRBV24-1	TRBJ2-3	-	-	CATSDLAGDTQYF	TGTGCCACCAGTGATTTAGCAGGAGATACGCAGTATTTT
TRBV5-1	TRBJ1-1	-	-	CASSSDSAGTEAFF	TGCGCCAGCAGCTCCGACAGTGCGGGGACTGAAGCTTTCTTT
TRBV6-5	TRBJ1-2	-	-	CASSYQDSRHYGYTF	TGTGCCAGCAGTTATCAGGACAGCAGGCACTATGGCTACACCTTC
TRBV2	TRBJ2-5	TRBD2	-	CASSTGGAGETQYF	TGTGCCAGCAGTACCGGGGGGGCAGGGGAGACCCAGTACTTC
TRBV27	TRBJ1-2	-	-	CASSNLAGGGDGYTF	TGTGCCAGCTCGAATCTGGCGGGGGGCGGCGATGGCTACACCTTC
TRBV14	TRBJ1-1	-	-	CASSQDGARSEAFF	TGTGCCAGCAGCCAAGATGGAGCTCGCAGTGAAGCTTTCTTT
TRBV11-2	TRBJ1-1	-	-	CASSFQGPNTEAFF	TGTGCCAGCAGCTTTCAGGGCCCGAACACTGAAGCTTTCTTT
TRBV15	TRBJ1-1	-	-	CATSKGAETEAFF	TGTGCCACCAGCAAGGGAGCGGAGACTGAAGCTTTCTTT
TRBV7-2	TRBJ1-4	-	few	CASSLLGATNEKLFF	TGTGCCAGCAGCTTACTCGGGGCAACTAATGAAAAACTGTTTTTT
TRBV7-2	TRBJ2-3	TRBD2	-	CASSTGLAQGDTQYF	TGTGCCAGCAGCACCGGACTAGCGCAGGGAGATACGCAGTATTTT
TRBV5-6	TRBJ1-1	-	-	CASSPWTVLEAFF	TGTGCCAGCAGCCCTTGGACAGTCCTCGAAGCTTTCTTT
TRBV5-1	TRBJ2-3	TRBD1	-	CASSFVGTGATDTQYF	TGCGCCAGCAGTTTCGTCGGGACAGGGGCCACAGATACGCAGTATTTT
TRBV28	TRBJ1-5	TRBD1	-	CASSSGQAPKAQHF	TGTGCCAGCAGTTCGGGACAGGCGCCGAAGGCCCAGCATTTT
TRBV30	TRBJ1-1	-	-	CAWKIRGAGDTEAFF	TGTGCCTGGAAGATTCGGGGGGCCGGCGACACTGAAGCTTTCTTT
TRBV24-1	TRBJ2-1	-	-	CATSRGGDWYQDEQFF	TGTGCCACCAGTCGGGGAGGAGACTGGTATCAGGATGAGCAGTTCTTC